This entry describes one TCR beta chain. The data stem from a study of OX40 agonist ivuxolimab in advanced cancers. Study in general: The patients received agonistic anti-OX40 (CD134) antibody ivuxolimab. Participants, 80% to 90% male, averaged around 64 years of age, ranging from 23 to 79. A diagnosis of hepatocellular carcinoma, melanoma, renal cell or head and neck cancer was present in dose-escalation patients.

The CDR3 covers 13 residues. CDR1 and CDR2 from the germline V gene are MNHNY and SVGAGI (reference sequence). V was cut by 8 bases and J by 10 bases, with 17 bases left in between. Researchers took blood at baseline, on cycle 4 day 1, and on cycle 7 day 1. This table comes from immunoSEQ multiplex PCR, and its TCRdb copy is limited to in-frame clones, with some not included. Among approximately 73,000 clones listed, roughly nine tenths were seen once. The rearrangement joins TRBV6-6 to TRBJ2-2, with a weak D call TRBD2 (5 bases). This TCR was sampled from an adult with an advanced solid tumor such as melanoma, head and neck, liver or kidney cancer. Here the sequenced sample was CD4+ or CD8+ T cells sorted from blood, taken in a trial of the OX40 agonist ivuxolimab. As DNA, the CDR3 is TGTGCCAGCGTTAAGAAGGACTGTGAGGAGCTGTTTTTT. Translated, it gives CASVKKDCEELFF.